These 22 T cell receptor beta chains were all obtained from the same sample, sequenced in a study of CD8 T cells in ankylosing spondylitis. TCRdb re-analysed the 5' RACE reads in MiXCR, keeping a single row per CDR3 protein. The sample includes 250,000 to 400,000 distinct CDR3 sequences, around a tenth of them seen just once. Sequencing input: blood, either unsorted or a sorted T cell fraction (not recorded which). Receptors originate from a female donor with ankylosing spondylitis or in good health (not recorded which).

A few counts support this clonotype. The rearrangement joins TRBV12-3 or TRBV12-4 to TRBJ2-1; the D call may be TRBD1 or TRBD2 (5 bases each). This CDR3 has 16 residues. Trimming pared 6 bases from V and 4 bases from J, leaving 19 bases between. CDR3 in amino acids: CASSRHGGRTYNEQFF. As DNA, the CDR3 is TGTGCCAGCAGCCGTCATGGGGGACGGACTTACAATGAGCAGTTCTTC.

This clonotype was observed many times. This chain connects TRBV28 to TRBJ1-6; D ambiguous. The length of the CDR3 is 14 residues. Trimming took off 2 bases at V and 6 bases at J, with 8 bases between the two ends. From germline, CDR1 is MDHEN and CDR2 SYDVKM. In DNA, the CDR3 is TGTGCCAGCAGTTTAGGGGTCCCTAATTCACCCCTCCACTTT. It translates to CASSLGVPNSPLHF.

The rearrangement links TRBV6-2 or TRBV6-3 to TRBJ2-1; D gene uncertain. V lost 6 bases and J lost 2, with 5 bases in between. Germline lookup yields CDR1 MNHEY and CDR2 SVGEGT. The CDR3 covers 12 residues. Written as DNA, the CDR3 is TGTGCCAGCAGCAACCCCTACAATGAGCAGTTCTTC. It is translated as CASSNPYNEQFF.

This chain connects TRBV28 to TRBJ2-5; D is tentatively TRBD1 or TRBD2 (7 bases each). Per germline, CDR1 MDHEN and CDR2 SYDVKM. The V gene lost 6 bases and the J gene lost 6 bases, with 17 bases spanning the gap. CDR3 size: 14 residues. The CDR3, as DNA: TGTGCCAGCAGGCTACCCCAGGGGGGGAAGACCCAGTACTTC. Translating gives CASRLPQGGKTQYF. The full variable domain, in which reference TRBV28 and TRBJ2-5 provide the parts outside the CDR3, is DVKVTQSSRYLVKRTGEKVFLECVQDMDHENMFWYRQDPGLGLRLIYFSYDVKMKEKGDIPEGYSVSREKKERFSLILESASTNQTSMYLCASRLPQGGKTQYFGPGTRLLVL.

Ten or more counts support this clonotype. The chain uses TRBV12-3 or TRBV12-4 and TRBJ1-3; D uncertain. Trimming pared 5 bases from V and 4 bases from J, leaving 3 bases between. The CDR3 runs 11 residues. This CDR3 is CASSGGNTIYF. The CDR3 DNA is TGTGCCAGCAGTGGGGGAAACACCATATATTTT.

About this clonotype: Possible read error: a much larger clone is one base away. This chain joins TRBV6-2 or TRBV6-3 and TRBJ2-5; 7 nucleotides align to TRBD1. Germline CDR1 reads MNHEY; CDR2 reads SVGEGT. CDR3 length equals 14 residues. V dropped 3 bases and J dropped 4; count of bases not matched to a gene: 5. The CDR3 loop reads CASSYMGQRETQYF. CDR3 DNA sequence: TGTGCCAGCAGTTATATGGGACAGAGAGAGACCCAGTACTTC.

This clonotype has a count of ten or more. The CDR3 spells CAISEFGLAGGSDTQYF. In nucleotides, the CDR3 is TGTGCCATCAGTGAGTTCGGACTAGCGGGAGGGTCAGATACGCAGTATTTT. The V and J genes are TRBV10-3 and TRBJ2-3, with TRBD2 matching over 15 bases. CDR1 is ENHRY and CDR2 is SYGVKD in the germline V gene. The CDR3 is 17 residues long. V lost 1 base to trimming and J lost 4 bases; unmatched junction nucleotides: 3.

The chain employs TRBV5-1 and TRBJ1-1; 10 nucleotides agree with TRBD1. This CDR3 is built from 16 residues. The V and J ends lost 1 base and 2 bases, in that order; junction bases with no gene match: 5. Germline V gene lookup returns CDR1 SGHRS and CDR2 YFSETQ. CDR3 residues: CASSLLRQGANTEAFF. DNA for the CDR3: TGCGCCAGCAGCTTGCTTCGACAGGGGGCTAACACTGAAGCTTTCTTT.

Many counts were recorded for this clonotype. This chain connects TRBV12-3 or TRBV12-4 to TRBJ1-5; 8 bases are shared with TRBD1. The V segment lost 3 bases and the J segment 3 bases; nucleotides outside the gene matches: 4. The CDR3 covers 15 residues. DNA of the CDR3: TGTGCCAGCAGTTTTAACAGGGGGAACAATCAGCCCCAGCATTTT. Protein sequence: CASSFNRGNNQPQHF.

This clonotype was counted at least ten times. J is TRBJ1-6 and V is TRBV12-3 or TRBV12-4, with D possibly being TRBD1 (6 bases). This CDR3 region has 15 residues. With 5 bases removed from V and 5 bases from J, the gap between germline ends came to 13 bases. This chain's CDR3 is CASSPTQGNNSPLHF. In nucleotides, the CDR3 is TGTGCCAGCAGTCCGACACAGGGAAATAATTCACCCCTCCACTTT.

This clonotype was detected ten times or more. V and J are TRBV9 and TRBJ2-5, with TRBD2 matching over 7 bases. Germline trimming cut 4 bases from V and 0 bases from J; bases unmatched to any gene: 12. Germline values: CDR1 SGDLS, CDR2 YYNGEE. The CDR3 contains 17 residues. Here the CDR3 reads CASSPATTSSDQETQYF. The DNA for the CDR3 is TGTGCCAGCAGCCCAGCTACGACTAGCTCAGACCAAGAGACCCAGTACTTC.

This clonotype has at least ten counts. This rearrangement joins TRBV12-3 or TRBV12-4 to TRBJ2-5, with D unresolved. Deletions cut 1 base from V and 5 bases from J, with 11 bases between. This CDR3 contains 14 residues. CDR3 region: CASSLGQSRETQYF. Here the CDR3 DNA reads TGTGCCAGCAGTTTAGGGCAGTCCAGGGAGACCCAGTACTTC.

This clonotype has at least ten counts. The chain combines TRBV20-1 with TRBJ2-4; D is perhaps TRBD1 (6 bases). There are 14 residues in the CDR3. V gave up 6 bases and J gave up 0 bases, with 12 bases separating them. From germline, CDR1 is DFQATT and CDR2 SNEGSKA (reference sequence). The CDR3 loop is CSALDRVAKNIQYF. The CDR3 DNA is TGCAGTGCATTGGACAGAGTAGCCAAAAACATTCAGTACTTC.

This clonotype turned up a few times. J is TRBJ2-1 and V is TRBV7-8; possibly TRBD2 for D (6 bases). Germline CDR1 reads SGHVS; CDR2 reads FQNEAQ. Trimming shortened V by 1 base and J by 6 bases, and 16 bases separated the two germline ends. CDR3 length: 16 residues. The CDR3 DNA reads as TGTGCCAGCAGCTTAGTATTCGTGGGAGCGGGCAATGAGCAGTTCTTC. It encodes CASSLVFVGAGNEQFF.

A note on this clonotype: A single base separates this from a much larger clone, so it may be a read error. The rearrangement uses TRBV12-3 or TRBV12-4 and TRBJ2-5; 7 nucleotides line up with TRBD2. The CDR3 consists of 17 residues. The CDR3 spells CPSSLRLAVQSGETQYF. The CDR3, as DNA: TGTCCCAGCAGTTTACGTCTAGCGGTCCAGTCGGGAGAGACCCAGTACTTC.

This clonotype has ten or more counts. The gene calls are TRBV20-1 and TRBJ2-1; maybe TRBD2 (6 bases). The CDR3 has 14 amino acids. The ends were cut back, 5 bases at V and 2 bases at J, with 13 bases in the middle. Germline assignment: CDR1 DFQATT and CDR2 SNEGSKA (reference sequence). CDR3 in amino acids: CSAFLGGAYNEQFF. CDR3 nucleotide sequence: TGCAGTGCTTTTCTTGGCGGGGCCTACAATGAGCAGTTCTTC.

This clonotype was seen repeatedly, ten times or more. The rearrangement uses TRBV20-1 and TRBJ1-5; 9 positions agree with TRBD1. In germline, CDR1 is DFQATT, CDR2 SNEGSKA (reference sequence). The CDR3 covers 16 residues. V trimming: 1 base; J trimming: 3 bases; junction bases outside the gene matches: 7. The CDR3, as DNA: TGCAGTGCTAGAGCTCCCCGGGACAGGGTCAATCAGCCCCAGCATTTT. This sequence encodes CSARAPRDRVNQPQHF.

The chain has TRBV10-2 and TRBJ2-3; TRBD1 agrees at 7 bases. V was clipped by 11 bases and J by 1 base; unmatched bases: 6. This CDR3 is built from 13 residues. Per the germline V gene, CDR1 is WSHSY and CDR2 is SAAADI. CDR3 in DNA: TGCGCCTGCGGGCAGGGGGGCACAGATACGCAGTATTTT. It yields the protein CACGQGGTDTQYF.

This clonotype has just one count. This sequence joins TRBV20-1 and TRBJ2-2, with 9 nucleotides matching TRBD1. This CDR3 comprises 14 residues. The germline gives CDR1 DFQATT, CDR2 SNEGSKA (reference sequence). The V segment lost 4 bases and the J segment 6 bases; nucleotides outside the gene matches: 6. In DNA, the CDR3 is TGCAGTGCTAAGAAAGGGACAGGGCCCGGGGAGCTGTTTTTT. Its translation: CSAKKGTGPGELFF.

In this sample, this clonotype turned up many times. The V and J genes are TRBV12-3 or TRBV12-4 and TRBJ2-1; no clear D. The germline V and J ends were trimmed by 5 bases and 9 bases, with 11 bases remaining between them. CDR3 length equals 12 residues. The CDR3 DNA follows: TGTGCCAGCAGTCCCGTTTGGGGTGAGCAGTTCTTC. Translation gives CASSPVWGEQFF.

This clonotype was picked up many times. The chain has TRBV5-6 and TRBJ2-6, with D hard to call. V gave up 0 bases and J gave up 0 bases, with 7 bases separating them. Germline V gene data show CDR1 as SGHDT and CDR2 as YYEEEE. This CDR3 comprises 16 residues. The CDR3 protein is CASSLVSLSGANVLTF. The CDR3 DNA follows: TGTGCCAGCAGCTTGGTTTCTCTCTCTGGGGCCAACGTCCTGACTTTC.

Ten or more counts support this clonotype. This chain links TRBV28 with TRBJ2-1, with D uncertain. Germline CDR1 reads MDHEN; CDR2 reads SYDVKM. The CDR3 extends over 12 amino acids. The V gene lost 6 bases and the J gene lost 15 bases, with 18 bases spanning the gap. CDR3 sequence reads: CASRPDSRIAFF. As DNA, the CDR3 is TGTGCCAGCAGACCAGACTCCCGGATTGCGTTCTTC. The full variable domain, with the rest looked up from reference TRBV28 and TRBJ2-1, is DVKVTQSSRYLVKRTGEKVFLECVQDMDHENMFWYRQDPGLGLRLIYFSYDVKMKEKGDIPEGYSVSREKKERFSLILESASTNQTSMYLCASRPDSRIAFFGPGTRLTVL.